This T cell receptor (beta chain) was sequenced during a study of cytomegalovirus exposure and HLA in healthy donors. Overall study results and limits: Prediction of most subjects' HLA-A and HLA-B alleles by TCR beta sequences was reportedly accurate.

This clone was seen more than once but under ten times. Its antigen is still unknown. The PCR made use of 60 Vbeta and 13 Jbeta primers. Generated by immunoSEQ multiplex PCR, the TCRdb table keeps only in-frame clones and is missing some. The sample has 95,000 to 150,000 clones; roughly 82% are singletons. V shed 0 bases and J shed 6 bases, with 11 bases lying between them. This CDR3 region has 14 residues. The germline V gene encodes CDR1 LGHNA and CDR2 YSLEER. This chain links TRBV4-3 with TRBJ1-2; D gene ambiguous. The clonotype comes from a woman between 55 and 75 years old in good health and CMV-seropositive. Sequencing used PBMCs. The CDR3 is CASSQDTGLNGYTF. In DNA, the CDR3 is TGCGCCAGCAGCCAAGATACCGGTCTTAATGGCTACACCTTC.